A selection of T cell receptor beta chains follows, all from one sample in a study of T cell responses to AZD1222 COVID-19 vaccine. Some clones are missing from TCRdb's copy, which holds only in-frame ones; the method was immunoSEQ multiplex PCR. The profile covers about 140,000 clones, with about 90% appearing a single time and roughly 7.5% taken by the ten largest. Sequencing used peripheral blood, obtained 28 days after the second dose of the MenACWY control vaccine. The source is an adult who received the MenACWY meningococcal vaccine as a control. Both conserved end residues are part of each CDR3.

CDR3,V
CASSRTDPSTNEKLFF,TRBV18
CASSLLGTQYF,TRBV28
CATSGLGWGQGVDTQYF,TRBV24-1
CASSLGGGHQPQHF,TRBV11-2
CASSMNGLAGGIDTQYF,TRBV19
CASSLSGTAAEQYF,TRBV7-3
CASRDPKTSSHEQYF,TRBV19
CASSQPGLSQETQYF,TRBV4-2
CASSIVSSGVQPQHF,TRBV19
CASSLVSGRAHNEQFF,TRBV5-8
CASSQGNPGLAGVGHEQFF,TRBV4-3
CASRTGGGVGNEKLFF,TRBV2
CASSLVGGGVATEAFF,TRBV7-6
CASSEAPDRSYGYTF,TRBV6-1